The rows below give T cell receptor beta chains drawn from one sample of a study of blood T cell repertoires in COVID-19. The assay was immunoSEQ multiplex PCR, and TCRdb's table has in-frame clones only and misses some. The table records some 130,000 clones, 75% to 90% of them present only once. Sequencing input: peripheral blood. The source of these receptors is a man aged 70-80 years with acute or convalescent COVID-19. Both conserved end residues are part of each CDR3. The order of the fields is D gene, V gene, J gene, clone size, CDR3 DNA, CDR3 protein. The D gene is left open where the match is weak. Clone size is given for some rows only: seen once, a few or many times, or a class if the clone is expanded.

>-|TRBV2|TRBJ1-1|-
TGTGCCAGCCTGAATTGGGGCACCCTAAACACTGAAGCTTTCTTT
CASLNWGTLNTEAFF
>-|TRBV3-1/TRBV3-2|TRBJ1-2|-
TGTGCCAGCAGCCGACAAGGGGGTTATGGCTACACCTTC
CASSRQGGYGYTF
>TRBD1|TRBV7-2|TRBJ1-2|-
TGTGCCAGCAGCTTAACAGGAAACAGGGGCGGTGGCTACACCTTC
CASSLTGNRGGGYTF
>-|TRBV12-3/TRBV12-4|TRBJ1-1|many
TGTGCCAGCAGTCGGACAGCCGCTGGGGCTTTCTTT
CASSRTAAGAFF
>-|TRBV28|TRBJ2-7|-
TGTGCCAGCAGCGCTCGGCAGGCGAGACGCTCCTACGAGCAGTACTTC
CASSARQARRSYEQYF
>-|TRBV19|TRBJ2-4|once
TGTGCCAGTAGAACCGGCGGGGCGGGGAGGGGGATTCAGTACTTC
CASRTGGAGRGIQYF
>TRBD1|TRBV6-5|TRBJ2-2|-
TGTGCCAGCAGTTACGTCCAACAGGGGACCGGGGAGCTGTTTTTT
CASSYVQQGTGELFF
>-|TRBV7-9|TRBJ2-3|once
TGTGCCAGCAGCGCAGGAAGAGATACGCAGTATTTT
CASSAGRDTQYF
>TRBD1|TRBV19|TRBJ2-7|-
TGTGCCAGTAGTATGGGGACAGGGGGGTACGAGCAGTACTTC
CASSMGTGGYEQYF
>TRBD1|TRBV15|TRBJ1-4|-
TGTGCCACCAGCGGAGGACCGACAGGGTTTAATGAAAAACTGTTTTTT
CATSGGPTGFNEKLFF
>TRBD1|TRBV11-1|TRBJ2-7|once
TGTGCCAGCAGCCAGATGGACAGGGGGCGATACTACGAGCAGTACTTC
CASSQMDRGRYYEQYF
>TRBD1|TRBV6-5|TRBJ1-2|-
TGTGCCAGCAGGACAGGGGTTAACTATGGCTACACCTTC
CASRTGVNYGYTF
>-|TRBV6-5|TRBJ1-3|once
TGTGCCAGCAGTTACTCGAGGGGGTCTGGAAACACCATATATTTT
CASSYSRGSGNTIYF
>-|TRBV5-4|TRBJ2-2|-
TGTGCCAGCAGCCGGGGATCCGACACCGGGGAGCTGTTTTTT
CASSRGSDTGELFF
>-|TRBV5-1|TRBJ1-6|-
TGCGCCAGCTCCTCCGGGACAAGTAATTCACCCCTCCACTTT
CASSSGTSNSPLHF
>-|TRBV23-1|TRBJ1-2|-
TGCGCCAGCAGTCTTGGAGGACCCTGGGATGGTTATGGCTACACCTTC
CASSLGGPWDGYGYTF
>-|TRBV6-5|TRBJ2-4|-
TGTGCCAGCAGGGAGTTAGCCAAAAACATTCAGTACTTC
CASRELAKNIQYF
>TRBD1|TRBV7-2|TRBJ2-7|-
TGTGCCAGCAGAATCCGGGACAGGTGGGATTACGAGCAGTACTTC
CASRIRDRWDYEQYF
>TRBD2|TRBV7-7|TRBJ2-1|few
TGTGCTAGCAGCCCCAGGGGACTAGCGGGGGGCAATGAGCAGTTCTTC
CASSPRGLAGGNEQFF
>TRBD1|TRBV10-3|TRBJ1-5|-
TGTGCCACCTCGCAGGGACAGGGGGTAGATCAGCCCCAGCATTTT
CATSQGQGVDQPQHF
>-|TRBV5-8|TRBJ1-2|-
TGTGCCAGCAGCTTGGAGACAACCTCTACTAACTATGGCTACACCTTC
CASSLETTSTNYGYTF
>-|TRBV24-1|TRBJ2-5|-
TGTGCCACCAGTGATTCGTACTCGGAGGAGACCCAGTACTTC
CATSDSYSEETQYF
>-|TRBV29-1|TRBJ2-2|once
TGCAGCGCGGCCCGGGTCGGGGAGCTGTTTTTT
CSAARVGELFF
>TRBD1|TRBV28|TRBJ1-1|-
TGTGCCAGCAGTTTTCGACAGGGGGCGTCGCACACTGAAGCTTTCTTT
CASSFRQGASHTEAFF
>-|TRBV10-3|TRBJ2-7|-
TGTGCCATCAGTGAGCGAGGACAGCTGACCTACGAGCAGTACTTC
CAISERGQLTYEQYF
>TRBD1|TRBV28|TRBJ1-2|-
TGTGCCAGCATTTCGACAGGGAATGGCTACACCTTC
CASISTGNGYTF
>TRBD1|TRBV4-1|TRBJ2-7|-
TGCGCCAGCAGCCAAGTCGGGACAGGGTGGGCTGAGCAGTACTTC
CASSQVGTGWAEQYF
>TRBD1|TRBV19|TRBJ1-2|-
TGTGCCAGTAGTCCGGGACAGGGAGACTATGGCTACACCTTC
CASSPGQGDYGYTF
>TRBD1|TRBV29-1|TRBJ1-5|once
TGCAGCGCCGGGACAGGCGGGCAGCCCCAGCATTTT
CSAGTGGQPQHF
>-|TRBV7-2|TRBJ1-1|-
TGTGCCAGCAGCCTAAGACAGTCCTGGACTGAAGCTTTCTTT
CASSLRQSWTEAFF
>TRBD1|TRBV28|TRBJ1-2|-
TGTGCCAGCAGCCCGGGACAGTCAATTCTCTATGGCTACACCTTC
CASSPGQSILYGYTF
>TRBD1|TRBV11-1|TRBJ1-6|few
TGTGCCAGCAGCTTGACAGGGAAGCGTTCACCCCTCCACTTT
CASSLTGKRSPLHF
>-|TRBV6-5|TRBJ2-2|-
TGTGCCAGCAGTTTTTTGACACCTCAGAACACCGGGGAGCTGTTTTTT
CASSFLTPQNTGELFF
>TRBD1|TRBV4-1|TRBJ1-5|-
TGCGCCAGCAGCCAAATGACAGGGGGCTTGAATCAGCCCCAGCATTTT
CASSQMTGGLNQPQHF
>-|TRBV19|TRBJ1-6|-
TGTGCCAGTAGTCCCCTACGGACAAGCTCCTATAATTCACCCCTCCACTTT
CASSPLRTSSYNSPLHF
>TRBD1|TRBV6-5|TRBJ1-4|-
TGTGCCAGCAGGACAGGGGCGGGAGAAAAACTGTTTTTT
CASRTGAGEKLFF
>-|TRBV20-1|TRBJ2-7|-
TGCAGTGCCCGAGAATCCTACGAGCAGTACTTC
CSARESYEQYF
>TRBD1|TRBV18|TRBJ2-7|-
TGTGCCAGCTCATTACAGGGGGTTACTTCCCACGAGCAGTACTTC
CASSLQGVTSHEQYF
>-|TRBV10-3|TRBJ1-2|-
TGTGCCATCACCATGGACAGTAACTATGGCTACACCTTC
CAITMDSNYGYTF
>TRBD1|TRBV12-5|TRBJ2-3|-
TGTGCTAGTGGCCCTGGACAGGGTTCTGCAGATACGCAGTATTTT
CASGPGQGSADTQYF
>-|TRBV28|TRBJ2-3|-
TGTGCCAGCAGTTCTTCCCCAGGGGCCGGGCAAGATACGCAGTATTTT
CASSSSPGAGQDTQYF
>-|TRBV3-1/TRBV3-2|TRBJ1-3|-
TGTGCCAGCAGCCCGGACAGTACCGGAAACACCATATATTTT
CASSPDSTGNTIYF
>-|TRBV5-1|TRBJ2-2|few
TGCGCCAGCAGCCCGGTTGGAGGGGCGAACACCGGGGAGCTGTTTTTT
CASSPVGGANTGELFF
>TRBD1|TRBV4-1|TRBJ1-5|-
TGCGCCAGCAGCCTCCGTTTTGGGGGACAGGGCGGTCAGCCCCAGCATTTT
CASSLRFGGQGGQPQHF
>TRBD2|TRBV10-3|TRBJ2-3|-
TGTGCCATCAGGGGAACACCGGGACTAGCGGGGGGGCGTGATTCAGATACGCAGTATTTT
CAIRGTPGLAGGRDSDTQYF
>TRBD1|TRBV28|TRBJ1-5|-
TGTGCCAGCACTCTCGGACAGGGCGATCAGCCCCAGCATTTT
CASTLGQGDQPQHF
>TRBD2|TRBV6-5|TRBJ2-3|-
TGTGCCACCCGGGCTAGCGGAGGCACAGATACGCAGTATTTT
CATRASGGTDTQYF
>TRBD2|TRBV18|TRBJ2-1|-
TGTGCCAGCTCACCAGGCTCCCTAAGCGGGGGGGGCTACAATGAGCAGTTCTTC
CASSPGSLSGGGYNEQFF
>TRBD2|TRBV29-1|TRBJ2-1|-
TGCAGCGTTGAGTGGGGCGGGGGGGCCTCCAATGAGCAGTTCTTC
CSVEWGGGASNEQFF
>-|TRBV6-5|TRBJ1-2|-
TGTGCCACGAGGGGGTGGAACTATGGCTACACCTTC
CATRGWNYGYTF